One sample yielded the 22 T cell receptor beta chains listed below, sequenced in a study of beta chain features in type 1 diabetes. Expressed TCRB transcripts were sequenced because the isolated RNA had all been reverse transcribed beforehand. Method: immunoSEQ multiplex PCR; TCRdb's copy keeps in-frame clones and lacks some. The sample has under 400,000 clones, around 20% seen once; the top ten hold approximately 0.046%. The sequencing input was naive CD4+ T cells from blood. These receptors were collected from a woman aged 18-29 years in good health.

The J gene is TRBJ2-7, the V gene TRBV6-5; D gene uncertain. CDR1 is MNHEY and CDR2 is SVGAGI in the germline V gene. Trimming removed 2 bases at V and 3 bases at J, with 8 bases between. The length of the CDR3 is 13 residues. The CDR3 nucleotides are TGTGCCAGCAGTTACAGAGCTTACTACGAGCAGTACTTC. Its translation is CASSYRAYYEQYF.

This clone turned up a few times. Written as DNA, the CDR3 is TGTGCCATCAGTGAGACTGGACAGGGGGATCAGCCCCAGCATTTT. Translation gives CAISETGQGDQPQHF. This chain links TRBV10-3 with TRBJ1-5; TRBD1 matches 10 bases. This CDR3 has 15 residues. Trimming at V came to 2 bases and at J to 5 bases, leaving 3 bases not matched to a gene. CDR1 ENHRY and CDR2 SYGVKD come from the germline V gene.

The chain links TRBV12-5 to TRBJ2-1; 11 nucleotides agree with TRBD2. The trim removed 6 bases at V and 6 bases at J, leaving 7 bases unmatched. The CDR3 is 15 residues long. Germline-derived CDR1 and CDR2 are LGHNT and FRNRAP. Here the CDR3 DNA reads TGTGCTAGTGGCGAGGGACTAGCGGAGACCAATGAGCAGTTCTTC. It codes for CASGEGLAETNEQFF.

The CDR3 DNA follows: TGTGCCAGCAGCGTAGGTTGGGGAGCTCGGGAGCAGTACTTC. This codes for CASSVGWGAREQYF. The chain joins TRBV9 to TRBJ2-7, with D perhaps TRBD2 (5 bases). V lost 0 bases and J 7 bases, leaving 14 bases between the germline ends. The V gene's germline CDR1 is SGDLS and CDR2 YYNGEE. This CDR3 has 14 amino acids.

The V call is TRBV4-2, the J call TRBJ1-1; D gene uncertain. CDR3 size: 15 residues. Germline V gene lookup returns CDR1 LGHNA and CDR2 YNFKEQ. V shed 3 bases and J shed 4 bases, with 15 bases lying between them. The DNA of the CDR3 is TGTGCCAGCAGCCAGTCAGAGGGAACACCCACTGAAGCTTTCTTT. It yields the protein CASSQSEGTPTEAFF.

This clone was observed a few times. The genes are TRBV15 and TRBJ2-7; no clear D gene. This CDR3 contains 15 residues. V lost 0 bases and J 5 bases, leaving 14 bases between the germline ends. Germline V gene data show CDR1 as LNHNV and CDR2 as YYDKDF (reference sequence). The DNA for the CDR3 is TGTGCCACCAGCAGAGATCTGGCACCCACACACGAGCAGTACTTC. The encoded protein is CATSRDLAPTHEQYF.

This clone was observed a handful of times. The V and J genes are TRBV5-4 and TRBJ2-7, with a tentative D call TRBD1 (6 bases). Trimming took 4 bases from V and 0 from J, leaving 14 bases between them. The CDR3 is 15 residues long. The germline V gene has CDR1 SGHNT and CDR2 YYREEE (reference sequence). The CDR3 DNA reads as TGTGCCAGCAGCCAGCCGGGACAACTCTCCTACGAGCAGTACTTC. As protein: CASSQPGQLSYEQYF. Combining the CDR3 with reference TRBV5-4 and TRBJ2-7 gives the whole variable domain ETGVTQSPTHLIKTRGQQVTLRCSSQSGHNTVSWYQQALGQGPQFIFQYYREEENGRGNFPPRFSGLQFPNYSSELNVNALELDDSALYLCASSQPGQLSYEQYFGPGTRLTVT.

The rearrangement links TRBV6-5 to TRBJ1-1; D is undetermined. CDR1 is MNHEY and CDR2 is SVGAGI in the germline V gene. The CDR3 runs 14 residues. V was shortened by 6 bases and J by 4 bases, with 15 bases between the two germline ends. The CDR3 spells CASRRERGSTEAFF. In DNA, the CDR3 is TGTGCCAGCAGGCGCGAACGGGGAAGCACTGAAGCTTTCTTT.

This clone was counted only a few times. The genes are TRBV20-1 and TRBJ2-5; D unclear. The V and J ends lost 3 bases and 5 bases respectively, with 7 bases between them. Germline values: CDR1 DFQATT, CDR2 SNEGSKA (reference sequence). The CDR3 loop spans 11 amino acids. This chain's CDR3 is CSASSPETQYF. The DNA of the CDR3 is TGCAGTGCTAGTAGCCCCGAGACCCAGTACTTC.

The chain has TRBV21-1 and TRBJ2-7; TRBD1, the D gene given by the table, was not confirmed from the DNA. TRBV21-1 is shown as a pseudogene. This CDR3 contains 12 residues. The CDR3 bases are TGTGCCAGCAGCTGTCCTCCGGGACATTCTAACTTC. Translation gives CASSCPPGHSNF.

This chain connects TRBV29-1 to TRBJ1-1; 9 bases fit TRBD1. The CDR3 covers 15 residues. Germline V CDR1 and CDR2: SQVTM, ANQGSEA. Trimming removed 7 bases from V and 6 bases from J; junction bases left unmatched: 15. CDR3 coding DNA: TGCAGCGGATTTGCAAGGGGACAGGGTTCCCCTGAAGCTTTCTTT. It translates to CSGFARGQGSPEAFF.

The genes are TRBV4-1 and TRBJ1-2; 7 positions agree with TRBD1. Germline V gene sequence: CDR1 MGHRA, CDR2 YSYEKL. The CDR3 sequence is 14 residues long. With 4 bases clipped from V and 4 bases from J, the junction kept 6 bases outside the gene matches. The CDR3 reads CASSRDSFSYGYTF. The CDR3 DNA sequence: TGCGCCAGCAGCCGGGACAGCTTCTCCTATGGCTACACCTTC.

This clone was counted a few times. J is TRBJ2-5 and V is TRBV9; unclear D gene. The CDR3 totals 14 residues. Deletions cut 0 bases from V and 1 base from J, with 7 bases between. CDR1 SGDLS and CDR2 YYNGEE come from the germline V gene. DNA of the CDR3: TGTGCCAGCAGCGTAGGAACTATCCAAGAGACCCAGTACTTC. Protein sequence: CASSVGTIQETQYF.

Comment on this clone: The sample contains more than one DNA sequence encoding this CDR3. This chain links TRBV4-1 with TRBJ1-4; 8 bases are shared with TRBD1. The ends lost 3 bases at V and 8 bases at J; junction bases unmatched: 8. The CDR3 extends over 15 amino acids. CDR1 and CDR2 (germline): MGHRA, YSYEKL. The DNA for the CDR3 is TGCGCCAGCAGCCAGGTGGGGACAGGAGGAGAAAAACTGTTTTTT. It specifies CASSQVGTGGEKLFF.

V is TRBV6-1 and J is TRBJ1-6; D possibly corresponds to TRBD1 (5 bases). V was trimmed by 4 bases and J by 4 bases, leaving 11 bases between them. The CDR3 consists of 15 residues. CDR1 and CDR2 (germline): MNHNS, SASEGT. In DNA form, the CDR3 reads TGTGCCAGCAGTGTCCGACAGCCTTATAATTCACCCCTCCACTTT. This sequence encodes CASSVRQPYNSPLHF.

The chain links TRBV7-2 to TRBJ1-3; 8 nucleotides agree with TRBD1. CDR1 and CDR2 from the germline V gene are SGHTA and FQGNSA. V lost 3 bases, J lost 0 bases, and 7 bases stayed unmatched. The length of the CDR3 is 17 residues. CDR3 nucleotides: TGTGCCAGCAGCTTTCTATTCGGACAGGGCTCTGGAAACACCATATATTTT. This codes for CASSFLFGQGSGNTIYF.

This chain joins TRBV5-1 and TRBJ1-1, with D possibly TRBD1 on 6 matching bases. The CDR3 has 15 residues. V was shortened by 4 bases and J by 0 bases, with 13 bases between the two germline ends. Germline V gene sequence: CDR1 SGHRS, CDR2 YFSETQ. CDR3 in amino acids: CASSGGAQMNTEAFF. CDR3 nucleotide sequence: TGCGCCAGCAGCGGGGGGGCACAAATGAACACTGAAGCTTTCTTT. Complete variable domain (other parts from reference TRBV5-1 and TRBJ1-1): KAGVTQTPRYLIKTRGQQVTLSCSPISGHRSVSWYQQTPGQGLQFLFEYFSETQRNKGNFPGRFSGRQFSNSRSEMNVSTLELGDSALYLCASSGGAQMNTEAFFGQGTRLTVV.

This chain uses TRBV5-1 with TRBJ2-1, with 11 nucleotides matching TRBD2. V dropped 4 bases and J dropped 7; count of bases not matched to a gene: 7. The germline CDR1 and CDR2 sequences are SGHRS and YFSETQ. CDR3 size: 15 residues. This CDR3 is CASSPTSGVANEQFF. The CDR3 DNA is TGCGCCAGCAGCCCGACTAGCGGGGTAGCAAATGAGCAGTTCTTC. Combining the CDR3 with reference TRBV5-1 and TRBJ2-1 gives the whole variable domain KAGVTQTPRYLIKTRGQQVTLSCSPISGHRSVSWYQQTPGQGLQFLFEYFSETQRNKGNFPGRFSGRQFSNSRSEMNVSTLELGDSALYLCASSPTSGVANEQFFGPGTRLTVL.

This clone was seen only a few times. J is TRBJ2-3 and V is TRBV27; the D gene is possibly TRBD1 (5 bases). V gave up 3 bases and J gave up 3 bases, with 7 bases separating them. The CDR3 is 13 residues long. Germline V gene sequence: CDR1 MNHEY, CDR2 SMNVEV (reference sequence). The CDR3 DNA follows: TGTGCCAGCAGTTTTCAGGGTACAGATACGCAGTATTTT. Translated: CASSFQGTDTQYF.

This chain connects TRBV5-1 to TRBJ2-1; 13 nucleotides line up with TRBD2. The J segment lost 0 bases and the V segment lost 3 bases, leaving 9 bases of the junction unmatched. From germline, CDR1 is SGHRS and CDR2 YFSETQ. The length of the CDR3 is 19 residues. CDR3 bases: TGCGCCAGCAGCTCGGAGGGACTAGCGGGGAGTAACTCCTACAATGAGCAGTTCTTC. Protein: CASSSEGLAGSNSYNEQFF.

This chain joins TRBV4-2 and TRBJ1-4; D is unclear. V was clipped by 6 bases and J by 2 bases, with 13 bases between them. The germline V gene encodes CDR1 LGHNA and CDR2 YNFKEQ. The CDR3 is made up of 15 amino acids. CDR3 amino acids: CASRSVRETNEKLFF. The CDR3 DNA reads as TGTGCCAGCAGATCGGTTAGGGAGACTAATGAAAAACTGTTTTTT.

This clone was seen a few times. This chain joins TRBV14 and TRBJ2-5; the match to TRBD2 covers 10 bases. Germline lookup yields CDR1 SGHDN and CDR2 FVKESK. V dropped 4 bases and J dropped 5; count of bases not matched to a gene: 4. The CDR3 is 14 amino acids. CDR3 in DNA: TGTGCCAGCAGCCGTTTAGCGGGAGGCGAGACCCAGTACTTC. The encoded protein is CASSRLAGGETQYF.